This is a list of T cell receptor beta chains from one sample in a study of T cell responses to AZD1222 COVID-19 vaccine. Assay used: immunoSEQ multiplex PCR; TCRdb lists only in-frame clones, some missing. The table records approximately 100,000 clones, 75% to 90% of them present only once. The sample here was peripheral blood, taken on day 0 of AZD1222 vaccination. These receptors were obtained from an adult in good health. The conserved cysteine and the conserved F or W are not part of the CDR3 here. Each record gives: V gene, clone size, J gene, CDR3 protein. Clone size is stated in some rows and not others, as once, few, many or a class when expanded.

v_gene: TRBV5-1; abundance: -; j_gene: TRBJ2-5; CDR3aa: ASSGETQY
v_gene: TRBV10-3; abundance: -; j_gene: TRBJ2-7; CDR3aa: AISEFGQTYEQY
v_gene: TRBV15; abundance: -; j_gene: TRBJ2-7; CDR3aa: ATSRDMFGSSYEQY
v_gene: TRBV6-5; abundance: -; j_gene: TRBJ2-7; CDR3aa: ASSYSKSSPKTEQY
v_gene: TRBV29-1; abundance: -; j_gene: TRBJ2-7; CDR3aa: SVATSGRGEQY
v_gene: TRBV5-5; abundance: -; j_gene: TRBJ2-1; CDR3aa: ASSLAGGPDEQF
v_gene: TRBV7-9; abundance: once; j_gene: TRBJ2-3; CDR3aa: ASSLGWTGGRDTQY
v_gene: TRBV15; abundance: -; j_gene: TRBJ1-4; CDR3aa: ATSRGGEEEKLF
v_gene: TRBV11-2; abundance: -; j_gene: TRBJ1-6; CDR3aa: ASSLIGQGDSPLH
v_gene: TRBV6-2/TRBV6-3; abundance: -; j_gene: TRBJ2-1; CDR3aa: ASSYERAYNEQF
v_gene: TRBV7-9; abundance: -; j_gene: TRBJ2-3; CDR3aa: ASSPGQYTDTQY
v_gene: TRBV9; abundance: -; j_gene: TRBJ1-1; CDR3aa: ASSVGLRGTEAF
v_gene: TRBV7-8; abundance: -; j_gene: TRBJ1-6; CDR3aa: ASSLNSPLH
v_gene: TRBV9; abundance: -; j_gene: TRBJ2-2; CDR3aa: ASSVGAANTGELF
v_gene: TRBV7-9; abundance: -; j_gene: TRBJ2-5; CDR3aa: ASALAGTQETQY
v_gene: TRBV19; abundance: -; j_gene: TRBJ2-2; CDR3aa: ASSTPGLTTNTGELF
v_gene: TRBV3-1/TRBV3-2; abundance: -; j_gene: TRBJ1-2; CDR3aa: ASSQTGQSFNYGYT
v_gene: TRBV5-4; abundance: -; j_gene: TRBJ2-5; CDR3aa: ASSLGGVARQETQY
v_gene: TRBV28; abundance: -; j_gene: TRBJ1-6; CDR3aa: ATRGPLNNSPLH
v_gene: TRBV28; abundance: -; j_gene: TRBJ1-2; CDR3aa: ASAGLTGAINYGYT
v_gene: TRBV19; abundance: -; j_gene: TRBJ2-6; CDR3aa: ASSIKGSGANVLT
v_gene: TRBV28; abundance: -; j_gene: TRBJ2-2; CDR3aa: ASSFSGQGAVGELF
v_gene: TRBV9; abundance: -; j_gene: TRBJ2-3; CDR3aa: ASSVPRAGGADTQY
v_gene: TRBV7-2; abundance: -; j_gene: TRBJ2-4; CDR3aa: ASSLGGSKNIQY